This T cell receptor beta chain was retrieved from a study of type 1 regulatory T cells. Study overall: T-allo10 is a Tr1-enriched, alloantigen-specific CD4 T cell product made in vitro.

CDR3 length equals 14 residues. Germline assignment: CDR1 SQVTM and CDR2 ANQGSEA. V lost 6 bases to trimming and J lost 4 bases; unmatched junction nucleotides: 8. From the reads, TCRdb called clonotypes with MiXCR, one entry per CDR3 protein. The sample carries approximately 100,000 distinct CDR3 sequences, 25% to 40% recorded once. The rearrangement links TRBV29-1 to TRBJ2-3; 9 bases map to TRBD2. This clonotype originated in a human donor in good health. The specimen sequenced was CD4+ T cells, either the whole sample or a sorted fraction (not recorded which). This chain's CDR3 is CSVATSGLSDTQYF. The CDR3 DNA follows: TGCAGCGTGGCGACTAGCGGCTTGTCAGATACGCAGTATTTT.